This T cell receptor (beta chain) was captured in a study of blood T cell repertoires in COVID-19. Study details: Samples of COVID-19 (acute and convalescent) were obtained from the United States, Italy and Spain. The cDNA or gDNA used as material had been derived from T cells, B-cell-depleted T cells, or PBMCs.

Per the original methods: By means of reference gene primer amplification, nucleated cell counts were estimated. Clones were read by immunoSEQ multiplex PCR, and TCRdb kept only the in-frame ones, dropping some. V and J calls and clone size are those listed in that table; D and trimming were worked out from the DNA. Among around 250,000 clones listed, about nine tenths were seen once. The sequenced sample consisted of peripheral blood. This clonotype was obtained from a woman in her thirties or forties who had recovered from COVID-19.

CDR3 sequence reads: CASRQVEGSPLHF. The CDR3 region has the DNA TGTGCCTCCAGACAGGTTGAGGGTTCACCCCTCCACTTT. This rearrangement joins TRBV30 to TRBJ1-6; the D gene is possibly TRBD1 (6 bases). The V gene lost 7 bases and the J gene lost 9 bases, with 16 bases spanning the gap. Looked up from germline, CDR1 is GTSNPN and CDR2 is SVGIG (reference sequence). The CDR3 totals 13 residues.